One and the same sample provided the 15 T cell receptor beta chains below, sequenced in a study of cytomegalovirus exposure and HLA in healthy donors. The PCR had 60 Vbeta and 13 Jbeta primers. Clones were sequenced by immunoSEQ multiplex PCR, and TCRdb holds only the in-frame ones, with some missing. The sample yields approximately 210,000 clones, around 80% seen once. The sample was PBMCs. The receptor set was obtained from a man between 18 and 35 years old in good health and CMV-seronegative.

On this clone: One end of the junction is discordant with germline, which a read error may explain. The chain combines TRBV6-1 with TRBJ1-1; D is uncertain. The length of the CDR3 is 15 residues. Germline CDR1 and CDR2: MNHNS and SASEGT. The CDR3 nucleotides read TGTGCCAGCTCAGACCTAAGACGAGGGAACACTGAAGCTTCCTTT. Encoded protein: CASSDLRRGNTEASF.

The rearrangement uses TRBV7-3 and TRBJ2-5, with 7 positions matching TRBD1. The CDR3 consists of 16 residues. The J segment lost 5 bases and the V segment lost 1 base, leaving 10 bases of the junction unmatched. Germline V gene data show CDR1 as SGHTA and CDR2 as FQGTGA. CDR3 in DNA: TGTGCCAGCAGCTTAAATTCAAGGGGGCCAATGGAGACCCAGTACTTC. Translating gives CASSLNSRGPMETQYF.

The CDR3 nucleotides are TGTGCCAGCACGCTTCTCGGACAGCGAGATCAGCCCCAGCATTTT. Protein product: CASTLLGQRDQPQHF. The chain uses TRBV5-6 and TRBJ1-5, with a weak D call TRBD1 (6 bases). V was clipped by 6 bases and J by 5 bases, with 18 bases between them. Germline CDR1 SGHDT, CDR2 YYEEEE. The CDR3 has 15 residues.

The V gene is TRBV7-2, the J gene TRBJ1-3; D is ambiguous. Germline lookup yields CDR1 SGHTA and CDR2 FQGNSA. The CDR3 spans 16 residues. V dropped 5 bases and J dropped 0 bases, with 14 bases sitting between them. CDR3 sequence: CASSPQMARSGNTIYF. CDR3 coding DNA: TGTGCCAGCAGCCCCCAGATGGCCCGCTCTGGAAACACCATATATTTT.

The chain employs TRBV5-4 and TRBJ2-3; maybe TRBD2 (5 bases). The germline V and J ends were trimmed by 7 bases and 6 bases, with 6 bases remaining between them. This CDR3 comprises 10 residues. Germline-derived CDR1 and CDR2 are SGHNT and YYREEE (reference sequence). The DNA for the CDR3 is TGTGCCAGCCCGGGGGATACGCAGTATTTT. Translation gives CASPGDTQYF. The full variable domain, its missing parts supplied by reference TRBV5-4 and TRBJ2-3, is ETGVTQSPTHLIKTRGQQVTLRCSSQSGHNTVSWYQQALGQGPQFIFQYYREEENGRGNFPPRFSGLQFPNYSSELNVNALELDDSALYLCASPGDTQYFGPGTRLTVL.

The rearrangement links TRBV7-8 to TRBJ2-3, with 9 positions matching TRBD2. V trimming: 7 bases; J trimming: 3 bases; junction bases outside the gene matches: 26. Germline values: CDR1 SGHVS, CDR2 FQNEAQ. The CDR3 is made up of 21 amino acids. CDR3 nucleotide sequence: TGTGCCAGCACCCCCCGGCGGCTAGCGGGACTTGGTCGCTGGGGAACAGATACGCAGTATTTT. It translates to CASTPRRLAGLGRWGTDTQYF.

This chain uses TRBV30 with TRBJ2-2; a weak D match, TRBD1 (5 bases). V dropped 0 bases and J dropped 6 bases, with 8 bases sitting between them. This CDR3 is 13 amino acids long. Germline loops: CDR1 GTSNPN, CDR2 SVGIG (reference sequence). CDR3 bases: TGTGCCTGGAGTGTATTCAGGGCCGGGGAGCTGTTTTTT. It is translated as CAWSVFRAGELFF.

This clone showed up just once. The chain recombines TRBV27 with TRBJ2-7; D may be TRBD1 (6 bases). CDR1 and CDR2 from the germline V gene are MNHEY and SMNVEV (reference sequence). V lost 1 base to trimming and J lost 6 bases, with 16 bases between them. The CDR3 runs to 15 residues. The CDR3 DNA follows: TGTGCCAGCAGTTTATACTTCCCGATCAGGGGCGAGCAGTACTTC. This translates into CASSLYFPIRGEQYF.

V and J are TRBV7-8 and TRBJ2-7, with TRBD2 matching 12 bases. The CDR3 sequence is 18 residues long. The V and J ends lost 3 bases and 3 bases, in that order; junction bases with no gene match: 12. Germline V gene lookup returns CDR1 SGHVS and CDR2 FQNEAQ. For the CDR3, the DNA is TGTGCCAGCAGCTTGGGCGCTAGCGGGAGGGGCCTCCTCTACGAGCAGTACTTC. Its protein is CASSLGASGRGLLYEQYF.

The chain joins TRBV9 to TRBJ1-2; possible D gene TRBD1, 5 bases. CDR1 SGDLS and CDR2 YYNGEE come from the germline V gene. The germline V and J ends were trimmed by 5 bases and 2 bases, with 13 bases remaining between them. CDR3 size: 14 residues. The CDR3 is CASRPTSGNYGYTF. The CDR3 DNA follows: TGTGCCAGCAGACCTACCTCAGGGAACTATGGCTACACCTTC.

The genes are TRBV14 and TRBJ2-1, with TRBD2 identical over 10 bases. The CDR3 length is 16 residues. J was trimmed by 3 bases and V by 5 bases; bases with no gene match: 7. Germline assignment: CDR1 SGHDN and CDR2 FVKESK. CDR3 coding DNA: TGTGCCAGCAGCGATCTTCTAGCGGGGGACTACAATGAGCAGTTCTTC. Translating it yields CASSDLLAGDYNEQFF.

The chain carries TRBV29-1 and TRBJ2-7; 7 bases align to TRBD1. Germline V lookup: CDR1 SQVTM, CDR2 ANQGSEA. V gave up 2 bases and J gave up 2 bases; unmatched junction bases: 3. The CDR3 has 13 amino acids. This CDR3 reads CSVELTGPYEQYF. DNA of the CDR3: TGCAGCGTTGAACTGACAGGGCCCTACGAGCAGTACTTC.

This rearrangement joins TRBV9 to TRBJ2-5; tentatively, D is TRBD1 (6 bases). V was shortened by 0 bases and J by 5 bases, with 17 bases between the two germline ends. Germline CDR1 is SGDLS and CDR2 is YYNGEE. CDR3 size: 16 residues. The CDR3 nucleotides are TGTGCCAGCAGCGTAGGTACAGGGTTTGGAAGGGAGACCCAGTACTTC. It yields the protein CASSVGTGFGRETQYF.

The chain carries TRBV4-3 and TRBJ1-5; 7 bases fit TRBD1. This CDR3 spans 15 amino acids. The V gene end was trimmed by 0 bases and the J gene end by 5 bases; junction bases not matched to a gene: 4. Germline V gene sequence: CDR1 LGHNA, CDR2 YSLEER. The CDR3, as DNA: TGCGCCAGCAGCCAAGAGGAGACAGGGTATCAGCCCCAGCATTTT. Translation gives CASSQEETGYQPQHF.

This chain uses TRBV7-2 with TRBJ2-3, with 9 bases lining up with TRBD2. Germline CDR1 reads SGHTA; CDR2 reads FQGNSA. The CDR3 length is 15 residues. The junction had 7 bases not matched to a gene; V was cut back by 2 bases and J by 7 bases. The CDR3 DNA is TGTGCCAGCAGCTTAAGCGGGGGGCCGGGGAATACGCAGTATTTT. Protein sequence: CASSLSGGPGNTQYF. Variable domain in full (rest from reference TRBV7-2 and TRBJ2-3): GAGVSQSPSNKVTEKGKDVELRCDPISGHTALYWYRQSLGQGLEFLIYFQGNSAPDKSGLPSDRFSAERTGGSVSTLTIQRTQQEDSAVYLCASSLSGGPGNTQYFGPGTRLTVL.